These 30 T cell receptor beta chains share one sample of origin, sequenced in a study of T-cell reconstitution after alpha-beta-depleted transplantation in children (dated by TCRdb to 2016 to 2017). The treatment or condition label for this specimen denotes: allogeneic hematopoietic cell transplantation with graft depleted of TCRalphabeta T cells and CD19 B cells. The library relied on PCR. Reads for this sample came from an Illumina HiSeq 2500. TCR libraries were prepared with molecular barcoding, using unique molecular identifiers to normalize TCRbeta repertoire quantification. TCRdb reworked the public reads: Q25 trimming with fastp, MiXCR clone assembly, productive beta chains retained. Every entry covers one CDR3 protein and lists the most common genes and DNA from its rows. The sample table records 440,000 or so distinct CDR3 sequences; over 40% of these occur just once. Of the sample, under 35% falls within the top ten clones.

The sample was PBMCs, taken before TCRalphabeta/CD19-depleted stem cell transplant. These receptors originate from a girl aged 2 to 10 with aplastic anemia, due to receive a stem cell transplant.

A few counts support this clonotype. The genes are TRBV29-1 and TRBJ2-5; 12 nucleotides agree with TRBD2. Trimming removed 6 bases from V and 5 bases from J; junction bases left unmatched: 4. The CDR3 is made up of 13 amino acids. Germline assignment: CDR1 SQVTM and CDR2 ANQGSEA. The CDR3 bases are TGCAGCGTGGACACTAGCGGGGGGGAGACCCAGTACTTC. It codes for CSVDTSGGETQYF.

The V and J genes are TRBV20-1 and TRBJ2-1; D is undetermined. The CDR3 spans 15 residues. Trimming left V 3 bases short and J 4 bases short, with 16 bases between. Germline V gene lookup returns CDR1 DFQATT and CDR2 SNEGSKA (reference sequence). This CDR3 reads CSARITVGRYNEQFF. DNA for the CDR3: TGCAGTGCTAGGATTACGGTCGGGCGATACAATGAGCAGTTCTTC.

This chain links TRBV4-1 with TRBJ2-7, with D possibly being TRBD1 or TRBD2 (5 bases each). CDR1 is MGHRA, CDR2 YSYEKL, per germline. The CDR3 is made up of 15 amino acids. V was cut by 4 bases and J by 0 bases, with 13 bases left in between. The CDR3 spells CASSPRDASSYEQYF. In DNA, the CDR3 is TGCGCCAGCAGCCCCAGGGACGCTTCCTCCTACGAGCAGTACTTC.

The chain links TRBV21-1 to TRBJ1-5; the DNA was not compared with TRBD1, the D call given in the table. TRBV21-1 is labeled a pseudogene. This CDR3 region has 16 residues. CDR3 sequence (DNA): TGTGCCAGCGGAAAGGACAGGGGGGCGCCCAATCAGCCCCAGCATTTT. As protein: CASGKDRGAPNQPQHF.

This chain joins TRBV10-3 and TRBJ2-7; D is uncertain. V dropped 4 bases and J dropped 2 bases, with 12 bases sitting between them. The CDR3 spans 14 residues. Germline V gives CDR1 ENHRY, CDR2 SYGVKD. The CDR3 loop is CAISGHRTAYEQYF. The CDR3 DNA is TGTGCCATCAGTGGACATCGGACGGCCTACGAGCAGTACTTC.

V and J are TRBV20-1 and TRBJ2-7; D tentatively reads TRBD1 or TRBD2 (5 bases each). The germline V gene encodes CDR1 DFQATT and CDR2 SNEGSKA (reference sequence). V lost 2 bases to trimming and J lost 2 bases, with 16 bases between them. The CDR3 is 15 residues long. CDR3 loop: CSARPPGTGPYEQYF. In DNA, the CDR3 is TGCAGTGCTAGACCTCCCGGGACGGGGCCCTACGAGCAGTACTTC.

The table lists this clonotype with many counts. J is TRBJ2-2 and V is TRBV5-1; 10 nucleotides align to TRBD2. From germline, CDR1 is SGHRS and CDR2 YFSETQ. The CDR3 consists of 17 residues. The V and J ends lost 0 bases and 2 bases, in that order; junction bases with no gene match: 4. The CDR3 loop reads CASSLGLAGENTGELFF. The DNA for the CDR3 is TGCGCCAGCAGCTTGGGCCTAGCGGGAGAAAACACCGGGGAGCTGTTTTTT.

This clonotype has a count of ten or more. This CDR3 reads CASSMGGDEKLFF. The DNA of the CDR3 is TGCGCCAGCAGCATGGGAGGGGACGAAAAACTGTTTTTT. The V call is TRBV5-1, the J call TRBJ1-4, with D possibly matching TRBD1 (5 bases). V was pared by 4 bases and J by 8 bases, with 12 bases between. Germline V gene lookup returns CDR1 SGHRS and CDR2 YFSETQ. CDR3 length equals 13 residues.

The sample holds many counts of this clonotype. The chain joins TRBV11-2 to TRBJ1-6; D is possibly TRBD1 (5 bases). Germline CDR1 and CDR2: SGHAT and FQNNGV. V lost 5 bases, J lost 6 bases, and 8 bases lay in between. The CDR3 is 13 residues long. As DNA, the CDR3 is TGTGCCAGCAGCCCCGGGGGTAATTCACCCCTCCACTTT. This translates into CASSPGGNSPLHF.

This clonotype was observed a few times. The CDR3 region is CASSSDIRTSGDRATQYF. CDR3 nucleotides: TGTGCCAGCAGCTCGGATATTAGGACTAGCGGGGACAGGGCTACGCAGTATTTT. The J gene is TRBJ2-3, the V gene TRBV6-2 or TRBV6-3; 12 bases match TRBD2. Germline-derived CDR1 and CDR2 are MNHEY and SVGEGT. Trimming removed 6 bases from V and 8 bases from J; junction bases left unmatched: 18. This CDR3 has 18 residues.

This clonotype has just a few counts. The chain joins TRBV10-3 to TRBJ2-7; possible D gene TRBD1, 5 bases. In germline, CDR1 is ENHRY, CDR2 SYGVKD. Trimming pared 2 bases from V and 7 bases from J, leaving 6 bases between. The CDR3 is 11 residues long. The DNA for the CDR3 is TGTGCCATCAGTGAGGACAGAGAGCAGTACTTC. Its translation: CAISEDREQYF.

This clonotype turned up a few times. The gene calls are TRBV5-1 and TRBJ2-4; weak D call: TRBD1 (8 bases). Trimming left V 4 bases short and J 6 bases short, with 20 bases between. Looked up from germline, CDR1 is SGHRS and CDR2 is YFSETQ. CDR3 length equals 16 residues. The CDR3 here is CASSTDLNRGGNIQYF. CDR3 in DNA: TGCGCCAGCAGCACGGACCTTAACAGGGGGGGAAACATTCAGTACTTC.

This clonotype was counted a few times. The V and J genes are TRBV5-1 and TRBJ2-5, with 7 bases aligning to TRBD1. Germline loops: CDR1 SGHRS, CDR2 YFSETQ. J was trimmed by 0 bases and V by 5 bases; bases with no gene match: 4. There are 14 residues in the CDR3. In DNA form, the CDR3 reads TGCGCCAGCAGGACAGGGTTGTACCAAGAGACCCAGTACTTC. Amino acid sequence: CASRTGLYQETQYF. Full variable domain (outside the CDR3, taken from reference TRBV5-1 and TRBJ2-5): KAGVTQTPRYLIKTRGQQVTLSCSPISGHRSVSWYQQTPGQGLQFLFEYFSETQRNKGNFPGRFSGRQFSNSRSEMNVSTLELGDSALYLCASRTGLYQETQYFGPGTRLLVL.

This chain uses TRBV20-1 with TRBJ1-2; 9 nucleotides agree with TRBD1. CDR1 and CDR2 (germline): DFQATT, SNEGSKA (reference sequence). J lost 4 bases, V lost 1 base, and 7 bases had no gene match. This CDR3 contains 15 residues. The CDR3 bases are TGCAGTGCTAGAGGGGGACAGGGAAGGGTCTATGGCTACACCTTC. As protein: CSARGGQGRVYGYTF.

J is TRBJ2-7 and V is TRBV4-1; D gene uncertain. The germline V and J ends were trimmed by 2 bases and 3 bases, with 8 bases remaining between them. Germline values: CDR1 MGHRA, CDR2 YSYEKL. This CDR3 is 13 amino acids long. CDR3 amino acids: CASSQNENYEQYF. The CDR3 region has the DNA TGCGCCAGCAGCCAAAATGAGAACTACGAGCAGTACTTC.

This clonotype has just a few counts. The genes are TRBV20-1 and TRBJ1-2, with TRBD1 as a possible D gene (5 bases). Between the trimmed V and J ends, which lost 5 bases and 0 bases, there was a span of 13 bases. Per germline, CDR1 DFQATT and CDR2 SNEGSKA (reference sequence). The CDR3 consists of 14 residues. CDR3 sequence reads: CSAWRTPPNYGYTF. The CDR3 nucleotides are TGCAGTGCTTGGAGGACACCTCCTAACTATGGCTACACCTTC.

This chain links TRBV28 with TRBJ2-1, with 7 positions matching TRBD2. Looked up from germline, CDR1 is MDHEN and CDR2 is SYDVKM. CDR3 length: 14 amino acids. J gave up 7 bases and V 10 bases, and 13 bases lay outside the gene matches. CDR3 in amino acids: CATYGQGGGNEQFF. The CDR3 coding sequence is TGTGCCACCTACGGGCAGGGCGGGGGTAATGAGCAGTTCTTC. The complete variable domain, with remaining parts taken from reference TRBV28 and TRBJ2-1, reads DVKVTQSSRYLVKRTGEKVFLECVQDMDHENMFWYRQDPGLGLRLIYFSYDVKMKEKGDIPEGYSVSREKKERFSLILESASTNQTSMYLCATYGQGGGNEQFFGPGTRLTVL.

This chain connects TRBV10-2 to TRBJ2-1; a possible D gene is TRBD2 (6 bases). The CDR3 covers 12 residues. Germline loops: CDR1 WSHSY, CDR2 SAAADI. With 10 bases removed from V and 9 bases from J, the gap between germline ends came to 16 bases. The CDR3 spells CATTRGRGEQFF. The CDR3 DNA follows: TGCGCCACGACTAGGGGACGGGGTGAGCAGTTCTTC.

This clonotype was detected many times. The chain combines TRBV15 with TRBJ2-2, with 8 nucleotides matching TRBD2. CDR1 and CDR2 (germline): LNHNV, YYDKDF (reference sequence). V was pared by 5 bases and J by 2 bases, with 7 bases of the junction left unmatched. CDR3 length: 16 amino acids. The CDR3 DNA follows: TGTGCCACCAGCCTGCAGCGGGGGATTAACACCGGGGAGCTGTTTTTT. Protein sequence: CATSLQRGINTGELFF. Full variable domain (missing parts from reference TRBV15 and TRBJ2-2): DAMVIQNPRYQVTQFGKPVTLSCSQTLNHNVMYWYQQKSSQAPKLLFHYYDKDFNNEADTPDNFQSRRPNTSFCFLDIRSPGLGDTAMYLCATSLQRGINTGELFFGEGSRLTVL.

The gene calls are TRBV5-1 and TRBJ2-7, with a tentative D call TRBD2 (6 bases). Germline CDR1 reads SGHRS; CDR2 reads YFSETQ. The V gene lost 1 base and the J gene lost 6 bases, with 14 bases spanning the gap. The CDR3 runs 14 residues. Here the CDR3 reads CASSLSRGYGEQYF. CDR3 coding DNA: TGCGCCAGCAGCTTGTCTCGGGGGTATGGCGAGCAGTACTTC.

This clonotype has more than one count but fewer than ten. V and J are TRBV20-1 and TRBJ2-1; 8 bases agree with TRBD2. The trim removed 0 bases at V and 0 bases at J, leaving 7 bases unmatched. The CDR3 has 17 amino acids. Germline-derived CDR1 and CDR2 are DFQATT and SNEGSKA (reference sequence). For the CDR3, the DNA is TGCAGTGCTAGAGATCCGCTAGCGGGTTACTCCTACAATGAGCAGTTCTTC. It yields the protein CSARDPLAGYSYNEQFF.

The chain links TRBV5-5 to TRBJ2-3; a weak D match, TRBD2 (5 bases). Trimming pared 4 bases from V and 4 bases from J, leaving 25 bases between. The CDR3 contains 18 residues. Germline CDR1 is SGHKS and CDR2 is YYEKEE (reference sequence). The CDR3 sequence: CASSGLRSPLKLADTQYF. The CDR3, as DNA: TGTGCCAGCAGCGGACTCCGATCGCCGCTGAAATTGGCAGATACGCAGTATTTT.

CDR3 DNA: TGTGCCAGCAGCCTGTCCCGGAAGGCTGAGAACACTGAAGCTTTCTTT. Its translation is CASSLSRKAENTEAFF. The chain links TRBV3-1 to TRBJ1-1, with D hard to call. Germline CDR1 and CDR2: LGHDT and YNNKEL (reference sequence). The CDR3 is 16 residues long. V was pared by 4 bases and J by 1 base, with 16 bases between.

At least ten counts were recorded for this clonotype. The chain combines TRBV7-2 with TRBJ2-3, with 7 bases identical to TRBD2. After removal of 1 base from V and 3 bases from J, the junction contained 4 bases not matched to a gene. Looked up from germline, CDR1 is SGHTA and CDR2 is FQGNSA. The CDR3 runs 15 residues. Here the CDR3 reads CASSLGWGGTDTQYF. CDR3 nucleotides: TGTGCCAGCAGCTTAGGGTGGGGGGGAACAGATACGCAGTATTTT.

Only a few counts were recorded for this clonotype. CDR3 coding DNA: TGTGCTAGTGGTTTGGGAGGGCCGGAGACCCAGTACTTC. It specifies CASGLGGPETQYF. This sequence joins TRBV12-5 and TRBJ2-5; weak D call: TRBD2 (5 bases). Germline-derived CDR1 and CDR2 are LGHNT and FRNRAP. This CDR3 is built from 13 residues. The ends were cut back, 1 base at V and 5 bases at J, with 8 bases in the middle.

In its sample, this clonotype was seen a few times. The V gene is TRBV20-1, the J gene TRBJ2-1; D is possibly TRBD1 (6 bases). Germline CDR1 is DFQATT and CDR2 is SNEGSKA (reference sequence). Trimming removed 4 bases from V and 9 bases from J, with 16 bases in between. The CDR3 extends over 13 amino acids. CDR3 in amino acids: CSAIDTGSGEQFF. CDR3 bases: TGCAGTGCTATAGATACAGGGTCCGGTGAGCAGTTCTTC.

The V and J genes are TRBV3-1 and TRBJ1-3; D gene unclear. Trimming left V 4 bases short and J 0 bases short, with 7 bases between. CDR3 length equals 14 residues. CDR1 is LGHDT, CDR2 YNNKEL, per germline (reference sequence). The CDR3 coding sequence is TGTGCCAGCAGCCGCAGAAGCTCTGGAAACACCATATATTTT. Translation gives CASSRRSSGNTIYF.

V gene TRBV20-1 combines with J gene TRBJ2-2, with D maybe TRBD2 (6 bases). The CDR3 extends over 14 amino acids. Trimming cost V 0 bases and J 4 bases, with 9 bases left between them. Germline CDR1 and CDR2: DFQATT and SNEGSKA (reference sequence). As DNA, the CDR3 is TGCAGTGCTAGAGATCGGGGGAGCACCGGGGAGCTGTTTTTT. Protein sequence: CSARDRGSTGELFF.

This clonotype has a count of ten or more. The CDR3 sequence is CATSRDRGTLNTGELFF. DNA for the CDR3: TGTGCCACCAGCAGAGACAGGGGGACGCTTAACACCGGGGAGCTGTTTTTT. J is TRBJ2-2 and V is TRBV15; TRBD1 agrees at 7 bases. CDR1 and CDR2 (germline): LNHNV, YYDKDF (reference sequence). CDR3 length: 17 amino acids. V was pared by 0 bases and J by 2 bases, with 6 bases of the junction left unmatched.

The V gene is TRBV19, the J gene TRBJ2-3, with 13 bases lining up with TRBD2. CDR3 length equals 17 residues. Germline values: CDR1 LNHDA, CDR2 SQIVND (reference sequence). V lost 5 bases and J lost 4; bases outside the gene matches: 9. The CDR3 DNA reads TGTGCCAGTAGTCTCAGACTAGCGGGAGGCACACCAGATACGCAGTATTTT. It specifies CASSLRLAGGTPDTQYF. Using reference TRBV19 and TRBJ2-3 for the parts outside the CDR3, the full variable domain is DGGITQSPKYLFRKEGQNVTLSCEQNLNHDAMYWYRQDPGQGLRLIYYSQIVNDFQKGDIAEGYSVSREKKESFPLTVTSAQKNPTAFYLCASSLRLAGGTPDTQYFGPGTRLTVL.